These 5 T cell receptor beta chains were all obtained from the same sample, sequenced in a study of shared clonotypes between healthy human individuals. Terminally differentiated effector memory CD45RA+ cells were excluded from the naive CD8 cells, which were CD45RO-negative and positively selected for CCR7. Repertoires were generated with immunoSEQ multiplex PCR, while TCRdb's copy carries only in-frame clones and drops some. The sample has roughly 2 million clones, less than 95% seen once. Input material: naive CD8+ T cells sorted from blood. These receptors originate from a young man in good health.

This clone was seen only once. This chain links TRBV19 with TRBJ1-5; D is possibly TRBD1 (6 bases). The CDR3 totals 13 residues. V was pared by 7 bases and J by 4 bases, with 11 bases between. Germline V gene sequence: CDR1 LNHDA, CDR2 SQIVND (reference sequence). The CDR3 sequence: CASTNRGNQPQHF. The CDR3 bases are TGTGCCAGTACCAATAGGGGGAATCAGCCCCAGCATTTT.

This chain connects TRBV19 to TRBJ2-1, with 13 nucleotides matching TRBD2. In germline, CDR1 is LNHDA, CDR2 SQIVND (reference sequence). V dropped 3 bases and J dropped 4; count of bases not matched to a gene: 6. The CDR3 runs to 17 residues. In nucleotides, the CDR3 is TGTGCCAGTAGTATTAGGGGACTAGCGGGACCATACAATGAGCAGTTCTTC. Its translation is CASSIRGLAGPYNEQFF.

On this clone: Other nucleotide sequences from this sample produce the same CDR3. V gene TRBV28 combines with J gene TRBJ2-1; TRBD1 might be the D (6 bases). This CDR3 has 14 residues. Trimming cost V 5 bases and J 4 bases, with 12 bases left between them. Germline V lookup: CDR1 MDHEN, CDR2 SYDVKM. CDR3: CASSLGTRYNEQFF. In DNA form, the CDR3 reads TGTGCCAGCAGTCTCGGGACACGGTACAATGAGCAGTTCTTC.

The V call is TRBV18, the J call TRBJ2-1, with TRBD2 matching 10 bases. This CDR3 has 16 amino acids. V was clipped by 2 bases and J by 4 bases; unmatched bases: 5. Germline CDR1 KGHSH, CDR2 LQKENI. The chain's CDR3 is CASSPLLAGRYNEQFF. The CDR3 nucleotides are TGTGCCAGCTCACCATTACTAGCGGGAAGATACAATGAGCAGTTCTTC.

The CDR3 protein is CASSEALAGQGDNYGYTF. The DNA for the CDR3 is TGTGCCAGCAGTGAAGCGCTTGCTGGTCAGGGGGATAACTATGGCTACACCTTC. V is TRBV2 and J is TRBJ1-2, with 7 bases lining up with TRBD1. Trimming removed 0 bases from V and 1 base from J; junction bases left unmatched: 11. The CDR3 is made up of 18 amino acids. Germline CDR1 reads SNHLY; CDR2 reads FYNNEI.